This T cell receptor (beta chain) emerged from a study of T cell responses to AZD1222 COVID-19 vaccine. Overall study results and limits: A mostly white British donor set with more females was recruited, and clonal diversity was possibly underestimated. The peak T cell response came first, and repertoires were sampled only after it. Only a handful of people who got AZD1222 tested seropositive at baseline.

Trimming removed 1 base from V and 5 bases from J, with 7 bases in between. The germline gives CDR1 LGHDT, CDR2 YNNKEL (reference sequence). The CDR3 contains 13 residues. Investigators merged groups given second doses at roughly 4 or roughly 12 weeks. The table came from immunoSEQ multiplex PCR; TCRdb's copy has only in-frame clones and leaves some out. The repertoire includes roughly 100,000 clones, 87% of them detected once, and 2% to 3% sits in the top ten. A note on this clone: Its antigen remains unidentified.

The material was peripheral blood, obtained 28 days after the second AZD1222 dose. This TCR was recovered from an adult who received the AZD1222 COVID-19 vaccine. This chain uses TRBV3-1 (or the pseudogene TRBV3-2) with TRBJ2-3; TRBD2 is a possible D gene (6 bases). The CDR3 reads CASSQGDLDTQYF. Here the CDR3 DNA reads TGTGCCAGCAGCCAAGGGGACTTAGATACGCAGTATTTT.